This T cell receptor (beta chain) is drawn from a study of CD8 T cells in ankylosing spondylitis. Study results and caveats: A motif of under 10 highly homologous TCR beta variants was seen as apparently characteristic of ankylosing spondylitis blood.

CDR3 length: 13 residues. The germline CDR1 and CDR2 sequences are SGHTA and FQGNSA. The V gene lost 5 bases and the J gene lost 5 bases, with 12 bases spanning the gap. Library preparation for TCR beta used quantitative 5'-RACE with molecular barcodes. From the 5' RACE reads, TCRdb called clonotypes with MiXCR, one entry per CDR3 protein. The data show around 490,000 distinct CDR3 sequences, about 5.4% seen once. This clonotype was counted many times. Its matching antigen is unknown. V and J are TRBV7-2 and TRBJ1-1; no clear D. The source material was blood, either unsorted or a sorted T cell fraction (not recorded which). This clonotype originated in a male donor with ankylosing spondylitis. CDR3 amino acids: CASSPRIRTEAFF. The DNA of the CDR3 is TGTGCCAGCAGCCCTCGGATTAGAACTGAAGCTTTCTTT.